The TCR beta chain described here comes from a study of blood T cell repertoires in COVID-19. Measured with immunoSEQ multiplex PCR; TCRdb has only the in-frame clones, and not every one. The sample records about 310,000 clones, approximately 90% being singletons. Input material: peripheral blood. The receptor was derived from a man younger than 35 with active or convalescent COVID-19.

CDR3 nucleotide sequence: TGTGCCAGCACGAGTTTGATCCACGAGCAGTACTTC. Its translation: CASTSLIHEQYF. The chain couples TRBV28 to TRBJ2-7, with D uncertain. The CDR3 length is 12 residues. The germline CDR1 and CDR2 sequences are MDHEN and SYDVKM. The germline V and J ends were trimmed by 7 bases and 5 bases, with 12 bases remaining between them.